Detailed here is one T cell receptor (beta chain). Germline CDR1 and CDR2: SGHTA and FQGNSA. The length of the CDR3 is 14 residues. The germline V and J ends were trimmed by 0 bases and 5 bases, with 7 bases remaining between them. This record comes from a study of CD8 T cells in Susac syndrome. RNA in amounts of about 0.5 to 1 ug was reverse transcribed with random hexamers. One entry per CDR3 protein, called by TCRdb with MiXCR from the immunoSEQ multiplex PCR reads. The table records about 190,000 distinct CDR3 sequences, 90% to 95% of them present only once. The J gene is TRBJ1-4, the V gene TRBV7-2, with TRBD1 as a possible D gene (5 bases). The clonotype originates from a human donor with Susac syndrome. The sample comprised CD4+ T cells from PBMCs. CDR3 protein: CASSLAPGNEKLFF. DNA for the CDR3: TGTGCCAGCAGCTTAGCACCAGGGAATGAAAAACTGTTTTTT.